A single sample gave rise to the 13 T cell receptor beta chains below, sequenced in a study of identical twins. TCRdb redid the calling of the 5' RACE reads with MiXCR, one entry per CDR3 protein. The profile shows some 630,000 distinct CDR3 sequences, less than 9% of them singletons. A further study also used this sample, focusing on yellow fever vaccine responses in identical twins.

The specimen sequenced was PBMCs. These receptors came from a woman younger than 35 in good health.

This clonotype turned up a few times. The chain combines TRBV9 with TRBJ2-7; 10 bases align to TRBD1. Looked up from germline, CDR1 is SGDLS and CDR2 is YYNGEE. J lost 1 base, V lost 0 bases, and 13 bases had no gene match. The CDR3 length is 19 residues. The CDR3 reads CASSVAFLGQGFRSYEQYF. CDR3 DNA: TGTGCCAGCAGCGTAGCTTTTTTGGGACAGGGGTTTCGGTCCTACGAGCAGTACTTC.

This clonotype has more than one count but fewer than ten. The CDR3 DNA sequence: TGTGCCAGCAGCTTCCCTTGGACTAGCGGGGGCACAGATACGCAGTATTTT. Its translation is CASSFPWTSGGTDTQYF. V usage is TRBV7-9 and J usage is TRBJ2-3, with 12 bases lining up with TRBD2. The CDR3 has 17 amino acids. Germline lookup yields CDR1 SEHNR and CDR2 FQNEAQ (reference sequence). Trimming removed 3 bases from V and 1 base from J; junction bases left unmatched: 5.

V usage is TRBV12-3 or TRBV12-4 and J usage is TRBJ2-3; tentatively, D is TRBD1 (6 bases). The CDR3 runs 15 residues. V shed 6 bases and J shed 3 bases, with 16 bases lying between them. CDR3 coding DNA: TGTGCCAGCAGCCGCCTGGGGGCTGGGACAGATACGCAGTATTTT. Its protein is CASSRLGAGTDTQYF.

The genes are TRBV5-1 and TRBJ2-2; D is perhaps TRBD1 or TRBD2 (5 bases each). This CDR3 region has 17 residues. The V end lost 0 bases, the J end lost 2 bases, and 14 bases lay between the germline ends. Germline values: CDR1 SGHRS, CDR2 YFSETQ. CDR3 protein: CASSLEGPNQNTGELFF. For the CDR3, the DNA is TGCGCCAGCAGCTTGGAGGGACCTAACCAAAACACCGGGGAGCTGTTTTTT.

This clonotype was observed many times. This chain joins TRBV10-3 and TRBJ2-7; D is unresolved. This CDR3 region has 15 residues. Germline CDR1 is ENHRY and CDR2 is SYGVKD. Trimming cost V 0 bases and J 4 bases, with 13 bases left between them. For the CDR3, the DNA is TGTGCCATCAGTGAGTCGGTGGGTCTGGTGTACGAGCAGTACTTC. Translation: CAISESVGLVYEQYF.

Worth noting for this clonotype: A much larger clone sits a single nucleotide away, making a read error possible. This chain links TRBV12-3 or TRBV12-4 with TRBJ2-3; TRBD1 might be the D (5 bases). The CDR3 consists of 15 residues. CDR3 bases: TGTGCCGGCAGTTTCAAGTTAGGGGGCACAGATACGCAGTATTTT. Translating it yields CAGSFKLGGTDTQYF.

This clonotype was recorded at least ten times. This chain uses TRBV12-3 or TRBV12-4 with TRBJ2-3; D gene ambiguous. Deletions cut 6 bases from V and 2 bases from J, with 15 bases between. This CDR3 region has 15 residues. CDR3 in amino acids: CASSQIDTYTDTQYF. CDR3 nucleotide sequence: TGTGCCAGCAGCCAAATTGACACGTACACAGATACGCAGTATTTT.

This clonotype was recorded a few times. This sequence joins TRBV6-5 and TRBJ1-6; the D is unclear. This CDR3 region has 13 residues. Per the germline V gene, CDR1 is MNHEY and CDR2 is SVGAGI. Trimming took 2 bases from V and 7 from J, leaving 6 bases between them. CDR3 region: CASSYGRNSPLHF. The CDR3 nucleotides read TGTGCCAGCAGTTACGGGAGGAATTCACCCCTCCACTTT.

A few counts support this clonotype. V usage is TRBV20-1 and J usage is TRBJ2-3; a weak D match, TRBD2 (5 bases). V was cut by 3 bases and J by 0 bases, with 13 bases left in between. The CDR3 totals 15 residues. CDR1 is DFQATT and CDR2 is SNEGSKA in the germline V gene (reference sequence). DNA of the CDR3: TGCAGTGCTAGCGGGAAGCCCCCAAGCACAGATACGCAGTATTTT. Its protein is CSASGKPPSTDTQYF.

This clonotype was recorded at least ten times. The chain carries TRBV12-3 or TRBV12-4 and TRBJ2-5, with D uncertain. The CDR3 spans 13 residues. Trimming cost V 6 bases and J 5 bases, with 13 bases left between them. The CDR3: CASSKTASETQYF. The CDR3, as DNA: TGTGCCAGCAGCAAAACAGCGTCGGAGACCCAGTACTTC.

This clonotype was detected only a few times. The chain uses TRBV3-1 and TRBJ2-1, with D possibly matching TRBD2 (5 bases). The germline V and J ends were trimmed by 8 bases and 7 bases, with 18 bases remaining between them. Germline assignment: CDR1 LGHDT and CDR2 YNNKEL (reference sequence). The CDR3 runs 14 residues. This CDR3 reads CASSGTPSGNEQFF. DNA for the CDR3: TGTGCCAGCTCAGGTACCCCGTCGGGGAATGAGCAGTTCTTC.

The rearrangement joins TRBV5-6 to TRBJ1-1; TRBD1 agrees at 9 bases. CDR1 is SGHDT, CDR2 YYEEEE, per germline. The CDR3 is 16 amino acids. The ends lost 4 bases at V and 1 base at J; junction bases unmatched: 8. The CDR3 here is CASSLPDRGPNTEAFF. In DNA, the CDR3 is TGTGCCAGCAGCCTCCCGGACAGGGGCCCGAACACTGAAGCTTTCTTT.

This clonotype was observed a few times. The V and J genes are TRBV10-3 and TRBJ2-5, with 8 bases matching TRBD2. The V segment lost 2 bases and the J segment 2 bases; nucleotides outside the gene matches: 7. In germline, CDR1 is ENHRY, CDR2 SYGVKD. The CDR3 runs to 16 residues. The CDR3 nucleotides read TGTGCCATCAGTGAGACCCGCGGGAGGAAACAAGAGACCCAGTACTTC. Translation: CAISETRGRKQETQYF.